The rows below give T cell receptor beta chains drawn from one sample of a study of blood T cell repertoires in COVID-19. Profiling relied on immunoSEQ multiplex PCR, and the TCRdb table lists in-frame clones only, not all of them. The sample holds about 250,000 clones, about 70% seen once. Sequencing input: peripheral blood. These receptors all come from a woman at least 80 years old with acute or convalescent COVID-19. Each CDR3 is given with its conserved first and last residue. A D gene is named only where the DNA matches it firmly. Clone sizes are given selectively: once, few, many, or a class where the clone is expanded.

v_call: TRBV27
clone_size: NA
j_call: TRBJ1-2
d_call: NA
cdr3_aa: CASTMMGSNYGYTF
cdr3_nt: TGTGCCAGCACCATGATGGGGAGTAACTATGGCTACACCTTC

v_call: TRBV24-1
clone_size: NA
j_call: TRBJ2-2
d_call: TRBD1
cdr3_aa: CATSDSRQGDTGELFF
cdr3_nt: TGTGCCACCAGTGATTCGCGACAGGGGGACACCGGGGAGCTGTTTTTT

v_call: TRBV5-1
clone_size: NA
j_call: TRBJ2-7
d_call: TRBD1
cdr3_aa: CASSSLTGGLGEQYF
cdr3_nt: TGCGCCAGCAGCTCCCTGACAGGGGGCTTGGGCGAGCAGTACTTC

v_call: TRBV5-4
clone_size: NA
j_call: TRBJ2-4
d_call: TRBD2
cdr3_aa: CASSLTSGRTKNIQYF
cdr3_nt: TGTGCCAGCAGCTTGACTAGCGGGAGGACCAAAAACATTCAGTACTTC

v_call: TRBV5-1
clone_size: few
j_call: TRBJ1-1
d_call: TRBD1
cdr3_aa: CASSEGQLTNTEAFF
cdr3_nt: TGCGCCAGCAGCGAGGGACAGTTGACGAACACTGAAGCTTTCTTT

v_call: TRBV6-5
clone_size: NA
j_call: TRBJ1-6
d_call: NA
cdr3_aa: CASSWAGRMNSPLHF
cdr3_nt: TGTGCCAGCAGTTGGGCAGGGAGGATGAATTCACCCCTCCACTTT

v_call: TRBV7-7
clone_size: NA
j_call: TRBJ2-3
d_call: TRBD2
cdr3_aa: CASSLGLAGLDTQYF
cdr3_nt: TGTGCCAGCAGCTTAGGGTTAGCGGGGCTAGATACGCAGTATTTT

v_call: TRBV7-9
clone_size: few
j_call: TRBJ1-1
d_call: TRBD1
cdr3_aa: CATQITGDTEAFF
cdr3_nt: TGTGCCACCCAAATTACAGGGGACACTGAAGCTTTCTTT

v_call: TRBV19
clone_size: NA
j_call: TRBJ2-1
d_call: NA
cdr3_aa: CASSIRGLASYNEQFF
cdr3_nt: TGTGCCAGTAGTATAAGGGGGCTAGCGTCCTACAATGAGCAGTTCTTC

v_call: TRBV20-1
clone_size: NA
j_call: TRBJ1-2
d_call: NA
cdr3_aa: CSAIGGDGYTF
cdr3_nt: TGCAGTGCTATCGGGGGGGATGGCTACACCTTC

v_call: TRBV19
clone_size: NA
j_call: TRBJ2-7
d_call: TRBD1
cdr3_aa: CASSSGTANSYEQYF
cdr3_nt: TGTGCCAGTAGCTCCGGGACAGCGAACTCCTACGAGCAGTACTTC

v_call: TRBV2
clone_size: NA
j_call: TRBJ1-2
d_call: NA
cdr3_aa: CASSVDKTNYGYTF
cdr3_nt: TGTGCCAGCAGTGTGGACAAGACTAACTATGGCTACACCTTC

v_call: TRBV9
clone_size: NA
j_call: TRBJ1-3
d_call: TRBD1
cdr3_aa: CASSVEAAGGYTIYF
cdr3_nt: TGTGCCAGCAGCGTAGAGGCGGCAGGGGGGTACACCATATATTTT